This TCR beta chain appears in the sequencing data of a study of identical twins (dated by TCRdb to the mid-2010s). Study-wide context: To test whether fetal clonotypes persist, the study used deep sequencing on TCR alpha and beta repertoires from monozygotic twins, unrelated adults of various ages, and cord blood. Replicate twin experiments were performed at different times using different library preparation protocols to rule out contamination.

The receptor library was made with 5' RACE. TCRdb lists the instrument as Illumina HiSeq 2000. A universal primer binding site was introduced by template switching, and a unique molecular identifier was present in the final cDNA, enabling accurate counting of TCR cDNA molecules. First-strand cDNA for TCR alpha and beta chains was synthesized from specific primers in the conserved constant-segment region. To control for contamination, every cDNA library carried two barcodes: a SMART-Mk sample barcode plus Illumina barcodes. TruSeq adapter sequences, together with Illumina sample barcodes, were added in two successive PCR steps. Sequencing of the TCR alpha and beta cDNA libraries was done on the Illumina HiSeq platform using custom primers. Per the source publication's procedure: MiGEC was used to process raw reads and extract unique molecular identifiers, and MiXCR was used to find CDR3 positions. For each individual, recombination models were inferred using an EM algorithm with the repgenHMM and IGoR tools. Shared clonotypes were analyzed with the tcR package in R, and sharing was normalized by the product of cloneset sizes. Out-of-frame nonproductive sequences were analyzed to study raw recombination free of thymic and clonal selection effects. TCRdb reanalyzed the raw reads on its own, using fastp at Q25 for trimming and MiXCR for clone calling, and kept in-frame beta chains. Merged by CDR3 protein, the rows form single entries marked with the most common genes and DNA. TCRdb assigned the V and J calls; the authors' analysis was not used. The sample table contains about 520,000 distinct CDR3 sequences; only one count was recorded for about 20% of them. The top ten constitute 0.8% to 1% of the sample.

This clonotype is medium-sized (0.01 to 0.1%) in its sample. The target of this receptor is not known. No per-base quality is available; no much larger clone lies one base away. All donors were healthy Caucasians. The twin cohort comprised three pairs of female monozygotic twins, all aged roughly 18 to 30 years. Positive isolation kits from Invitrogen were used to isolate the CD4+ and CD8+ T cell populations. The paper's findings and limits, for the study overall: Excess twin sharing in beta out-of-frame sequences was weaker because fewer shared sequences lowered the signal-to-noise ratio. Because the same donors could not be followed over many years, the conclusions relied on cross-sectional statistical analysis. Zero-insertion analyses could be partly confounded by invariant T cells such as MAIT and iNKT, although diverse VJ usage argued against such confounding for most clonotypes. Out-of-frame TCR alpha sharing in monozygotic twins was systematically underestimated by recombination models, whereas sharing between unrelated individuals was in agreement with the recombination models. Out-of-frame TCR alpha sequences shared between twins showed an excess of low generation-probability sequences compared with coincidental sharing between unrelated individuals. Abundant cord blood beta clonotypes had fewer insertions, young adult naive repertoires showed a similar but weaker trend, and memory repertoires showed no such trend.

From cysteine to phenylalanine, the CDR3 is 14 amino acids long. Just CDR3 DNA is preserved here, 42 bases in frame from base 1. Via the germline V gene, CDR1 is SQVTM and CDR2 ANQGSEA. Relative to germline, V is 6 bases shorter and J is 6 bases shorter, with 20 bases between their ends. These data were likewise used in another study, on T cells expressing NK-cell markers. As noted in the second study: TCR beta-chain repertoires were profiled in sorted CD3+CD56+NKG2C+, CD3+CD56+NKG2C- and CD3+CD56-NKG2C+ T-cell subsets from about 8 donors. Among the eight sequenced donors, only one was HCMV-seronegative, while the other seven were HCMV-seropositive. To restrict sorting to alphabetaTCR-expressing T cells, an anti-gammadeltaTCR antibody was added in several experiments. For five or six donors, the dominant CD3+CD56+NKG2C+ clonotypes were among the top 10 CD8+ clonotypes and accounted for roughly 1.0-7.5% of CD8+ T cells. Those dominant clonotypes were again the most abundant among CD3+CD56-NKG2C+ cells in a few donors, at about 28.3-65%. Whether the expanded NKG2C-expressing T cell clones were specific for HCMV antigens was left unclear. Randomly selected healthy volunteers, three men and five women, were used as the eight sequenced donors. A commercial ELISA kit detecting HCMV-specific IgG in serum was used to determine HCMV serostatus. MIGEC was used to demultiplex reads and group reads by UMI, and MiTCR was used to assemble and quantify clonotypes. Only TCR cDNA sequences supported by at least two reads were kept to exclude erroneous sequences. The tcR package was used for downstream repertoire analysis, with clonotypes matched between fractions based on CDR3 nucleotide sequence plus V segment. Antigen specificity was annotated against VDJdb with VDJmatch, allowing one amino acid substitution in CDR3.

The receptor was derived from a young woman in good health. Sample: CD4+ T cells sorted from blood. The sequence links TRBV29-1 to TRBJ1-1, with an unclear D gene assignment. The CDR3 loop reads CSVLYRRVDAEAFF. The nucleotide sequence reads TGCAGCGTCCTGTACAGAAGGGTGGACGCTGAAGCTTTCTTT.